This T cell receptor (beta chain) is drawn from a study of CD8+CD57+ T cells in acquired aplastic anemia. Those patients picked for sequencing had displayed CD8+CD57+ cell expansion on flow cytometry. Germline assignment: CDR1 SGHNT and CDR2 YYREEE (reference sequence). The CDR3 spans 15 residues. V gave up 4 bases and J gave up 2 bases; unmatched junction bases: 8. The template for TCR beta VDJ and CDR3 sequence profiling was genomic DNA. TCRdb fed the reads into MiXCR, producing one record per CDR3 protein. The sample shows a few hundred thousand distinct CDR3 sequences, approximately 51% of them seen only once. Study-wide results and limits: Statistical testing detected no significant gap in CD8+ Simpson's diversity between patients and controls.

As concerns this clonotype: Antigen: not known.

The sample was sorted CD4+, CD8+, or CD8+CD57+ T cells (not recorded which) from PBMCs. The rearrangement uses TRBV5-4 and TRBJ1-2, with 7 positions matching TRBD1. This sequence originates from a human donor with aplastic anemia. The CDR3 nucleotides are TGTGCCAGCAGCCCTAAGACAGGGTTGAACTATGGCTACACCTTC. Protein: CASSPKTGLNYGYTF.